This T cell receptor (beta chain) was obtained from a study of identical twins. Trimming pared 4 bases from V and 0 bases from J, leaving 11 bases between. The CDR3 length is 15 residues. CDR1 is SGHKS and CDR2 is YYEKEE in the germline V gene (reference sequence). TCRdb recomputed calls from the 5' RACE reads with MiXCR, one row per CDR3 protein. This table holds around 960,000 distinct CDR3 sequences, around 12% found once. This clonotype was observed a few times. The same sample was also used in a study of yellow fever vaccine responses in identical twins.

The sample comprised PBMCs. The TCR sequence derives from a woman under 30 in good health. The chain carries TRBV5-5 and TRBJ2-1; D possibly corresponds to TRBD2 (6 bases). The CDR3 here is CASSPGASSYNEQFF. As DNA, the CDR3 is TGTGCCAGCAGCCCGGGAGCAAGCTCCTACAATGAGCAGTTCTTC.